The 22 T cell receptor beta chains in this list originate from one sample, sequenced in a study of shared clonotypes between healthy human individuals. The naive CD8 population came from CD45RO-negative cells selected for CCR7, without terminally differentiated effector memory CD45RA+ cells. Only in-frame clones appear in the TCRdb table, and some are missing; sequencing was by immunoSEQ multiplex PCR. The sample holds roughly 590,000 clones, about 95% seen once. Sequenced input: naive CD8+ T cells sorted from blood. The receptors derive from a woman between 25 and 40 years old in good health.

The chain couples TRBV5-1 to TRBJ2-7; 7 bases fit TRBD2. With V trimmed by 0 bases and J by 3 bases, 9 bases remained unmatched. CDR1 and CDR2 from the germline V gene are SGHRS and YFSETQ. CDR3 length: 16 residues. CDR3: CASSLVWIGEGYEQYF. The CDR3 DNA follows: TGCGCCAGCAGCTTGGTCTGGATAGGGGAGGGCTACGAGCAGTACTTC.

V usage is TRBV4-1 and J usage is TRBJ2-7, with 11 bases matching TRBD1. Losses at the gene ends were 2 bases for V and 4 bases for J; bases not matched to a gene: 13. Germline CDR1 reads MGHRA; CDR2 reads YSYEKL. This CDR3 is built from 18 residues. CDR3: CASSQTGQGAHVMYEQYF. CDR3 coding DNA: TGCGCCAGCAGCCAAACCGGACAGGGGGCGCATGTAATGTACGAGCAGTACTTC.

This clone is a singleton in its sample. The chain employs TRBV25-1 and TRBJ2-7; D is unresolved. CDR1 is MGHDK and CDR2 is SYGVNS in the germline V gene. The CDR3 covers 11 residues. V was cut by 0 bases and J by 4 bases, with 1 base left in between. The DNA for the CDR3 is TGTGCCAGCAGTGAATATTACGAGCAGTACTTC. Its protein is CASSEYYEQYF.

This chain joins TRBV9 and TRBJ2-3, with D possibly matching TRBD2 (6 bases). V gave up 3 bases and J gave up 8 bases, with 10 bases separating them. Germline CDR1 is SGDLS and CDR2 is YYNGEE. The CDR3 loop spans 12 amino acids. CDR3 bases: TGTGCCAGCAGCGGGGACGGGGGTACGCAGTATTTT. As protein: CASSGDGGTQYF.

This clone came up a few times. V is TRBV19 and J is TRBJ2-7; D possibly corresponds to TRBD2 (7 bases). V lost 10 bases and J 3 bases, leaving 13 bases between the germline ends. CDR3 length equals 12 residues. Germline V gene sequence: CDR1 LNHDA, CDR2 SQIVND (reference sequence). The CDR3 DNA reads TGTGCCACCGGGGGCGGGAGCTACGAGCAGTACTTC. Protein: CATGGGSYEQYF.

The chain couples TRBV27 to TRBJ2-5; TRBD1 matches 8 bases. Near its end, the DNA agrees better with TRBJ2-7, so the J call may be wrong. Germline values: CDR1 MNHEY, CDR2 SMNVEV (reference sequence). The CDR3 consists of 15 residues. The CDR3, as DNA: TGTGCCAGCAGTCCGGGGACAGGCGGACTATCCGAGCAGTACTTC. This sequence encodes CASSPGTGGLSEQYF.

The chain carries TRBV27 and TRBJ2-5; maybe TRBD1 (6 bases). V was cut by 5 bases and J by 5 bases, with 18 bases left in between. Germline lookup yields CDR1 MNHEY and CDR2 SMNVEV (reference sequence). CDR3 size: 15 residues. The CDR3: CASSPDPQGGETQYF. The DNA for the CDR3 is TGTGCCAGCAGTCCGGACCCACAGGGTGGGGAGACCCAGTACTTC.

As to this clone: Distinct nucleotide sequences in the sample also encode this CDR3. The chain employs TRBV27 and TRBJ2-7, with D perhaps matching TRBD1 or TRBD2 (5 bases each). Germline lookup yields CDR1 MNHEY and CDR2 SMNVEV (reference sequence). Trimming removed 2 bases at V and 2 bases at J, with 10 bases between. CDR3 length: 14 amino acids. The chain's CDR3 is CASSLGRGAYEQYF. The CDR3 DNA is TGTGCCAGCAGTTTAGGCCGAGGGGCCTACGAGCAGTACTTC.

The chain carries TRBV5-5 and TRBJ1-2; 8 nucleotides match TRBD1. The J segment lost 7 bases and the V segment lost 0 bases, leaving 11 bases of the junction unmatched. The CDR3 totals 16 residues. Per germline, CDR1 SGHKS and CDR2 YYEKEE (reference sequence). The chain's CDR3 is CASSLAPRQGLSGYTF. The CDR3 nucleotides read TGTGCCAGCAGCTTGGCCCCGAGACAGGGGCTCAGTGGCTACACCTTC.

V is TRBV5-1 and J is TRBJ2-7; 14 bases fit TRBD2. After removal of 3 bases from V and 5 bases from J, the junction contained 4 bases not matched to a gene. The CDR3 sequence is 15 residues long. Germline V CDR1 and CDR2: SGHRS, YFSETQ. CDR3 in DNA: TGCGCCAGCAGCTCCGGGACTAGCGGGAGAGACGAGCAGTACTTC. Its translation is CASSSGTSGRDEQYF. Full variable domain (missing parts from reference TRBV5-1 and TRBJ2-7): KAGVTQTPRYLIKTRGQQVTLSCSPISGHRSVSWYQQTPGQGLQFLFEYFSETQRNKGNFPGRFSGRQFSNSRSEMNVSTLELGDSALYLCASSSGTSGRDEQYFGPGTRLTVT.

The gene calls are TRBV19 and TRBJ2-7, with D uncertain. CDR1 is LNHDA, CDR2 SQIVND, per germline (reference sequence). The CDR3 has 15 residues. V was shortened by 1 base and J by 0 bases, with 10 bases between the two germline ends. The CDR3 protein is CASSIGAPSSYEQYF. CDR3 DNA sequence: TGTGCCAGTAGTATAGGGGCCCCCAGCTCCTACGAGCAGTACTTC.

This rearrangement joins TRBV29-1 to TRBJ2-4; D is undetermined. The CDR3 length is 13 residues. V lost 0 bases to trimming and J lost 8 bases, with 11 bases between them. CDR1 is SQVTM, CDR2 ANQGSEA, per germline. CDR3 sequence (DNA): TGCAGCGTTGAAGATCATCCGGGTTACATTCAGTACTTC. Amino acid sequence: CSVEDHPGYIQYF.

This clone was picked up one time. The rearrangement uses TRBV11-3 and TRBJ2-7; a weak D match, TRBD1 (6 bases). Germline V gene data show CDR1 as SGHNT and CDR2 as YENEEA. V was clipped by 0 bases and J by 6 bases, with 9 bases between them. This CDR3 has 13 residues. CDR3 amino acids: CASSLDGGAEQYF. For the CDR3, the DNA is TGTGCCAGCAGCTTAGATGGGGGCGCCGAGCAGTACTTC.

Points on this clone: Additional DNA sequences in this sample encode the identical CDR3. The CDR3, as DNA: TGCGCCAGCAGTGAGGGACTGACCTACGAGCAGTACTTC. This gives the protein CASSEGLTYEQYF. The chain has TRBV10-1 and TRBJ2-7, with TRBD2 as a possible D gene (5 bases). V lost 2 bases to trimming and J lost 2 bases, with 7 bases between them. Germline V gene lookup returns CDR1 WNHNN and CDR2 SYGVQD (reference sequence). The CDR3 covers 13 residues.

The chain recombines TRBV2 with TRBJ2-7; D call uncertain. This CDR3 contains 13 residues. CDR1 SNHLY and CDR2 FYNNEI come from the germline V gene. V was pared by 0 bases and J by 0 bases, with 3 bases between. CDR3 sequence reads: CASSEARSYEQYF. The CDR3 nucleotides read TGTGCCAGCAGTGAAGCGCGCTCCTACGAGCAGTACTTC.

The gene calls are TRBV27 and TRBJ2-1, with 13 bases aligning to TRBD2. The germline gives CDR1 MNHEY, CDR2 SMNVEV (reference sequence). This CDR3 is 16 amino acids long. The V gene end was trimmed by 3 bases and the J gene end by 8 bases; junction bases not matched to a gene: 7. CDR3 in DNA: TGTGCCAGCAGTTTCTTACTAGCGGGAGGGCCTTATGAGCAGTTCTTC. Translating gives CASSFLLAGGPYEQFF.

The V gene is TRBV13, the J gene TRBJ2-5; 7 bases match TRBD2. The CDR3 is made up of 17 amino acids. The germline V gene encodes CDR1 PRHDT and CDR2 FYEKMQ (reference sequence). V shed 5 bases, J shed 4 bases, and the junction held 16 bases outside the gene matches. CDR3 sequence: CASSLANWGGSGETQYF. The DNA for the CDR3 is TGTGCCAGCAGCCTCGCGAACTGGGGCGGGAGTGGAGAGACCCAGTACTTC.

This chain uses TRBV27 with TRBJ1-6; TRBD1 agrees at 7 bases. This CDR3 has 14 amino acids. The trim removed 0 bases at V and 10 bases at J, leaving 3 bases unmatched. Per the germline V gene, CDR1 is MNHEY and CDR2 is SMNVEV (reference sequence). This CDR3 reads CASSLSGQRSPLHF. As DNA, the CDR3 is TGTGCCAGCAGTTTATCGGGACAGCGCTCACCCCTCCACTTT.

The CDR3 DNA reads TGTGCCAGCAGAAGTGGGGAGGAGTTGTACGAGCAGTACTTC. It specifies CASRSGEELYEQYF. The chain has TRBV6-5 and TRBJ2-7; D possibly corresponds to TRBD2 (6 bases). Germline-derived CDR1 and CDR2 are MNHEY and SVGAGI. The CDR3 is made up of 14 amino acids. The V end was cut by 6 bases, the J end by 4 bases, with 16 bases between.

V gene TRBV30 combines with J gene TRBJ2-1; D perhaps matches TRBD1 (6 bases). The CDR3 length is 14 residues. The germline V and J ends were trimmed by 4 bases and 2 bases, with 12 bases remaining between them. CDR1 and CDR2 from the germline V gene are GTSNPN and SVGIG (reference sequence). The CDR3 DNA follows: TGTGCCTGGAACCTCAGGGGTACCTACAATGAGCAGTTCTTC. It yields the protein CAWNLRGTYNEQFF.

V gene TRBV10-3 combines with J gene TRBJ1-5; 9 nucleotides line up with TRBD1. Trimming cost V 5 bases and J 5 bases; bases outside gene matches: 1. The CDR3 is made up of 13 amino acids. Per germline, CDR1 ENHRY and CDR2 SYGVKD. The CDR3 is CAISTGGYQPQHF. DNA of the CDR3: TGTGCCATCAGTACAGGGGGCTATCAGCCCCAGCATTTT.

The rearrangement joins TRBV11-2 to TRBJ2-7, with 7 bases that match TRBD1. The CDR3 extends over 13 amino acids. Germline V CDR1 and CDR2: SGHAT, FQNNGV. V dropped 4 bases and J dropped 6; count of bases not matched to a gene: 6. The CDR3 DNA reads as TGTGCCAGCAGCTCGTACAGGGGAACCGAGCAGTACTTC. This gives the protein CASSSYRGTEQYF.